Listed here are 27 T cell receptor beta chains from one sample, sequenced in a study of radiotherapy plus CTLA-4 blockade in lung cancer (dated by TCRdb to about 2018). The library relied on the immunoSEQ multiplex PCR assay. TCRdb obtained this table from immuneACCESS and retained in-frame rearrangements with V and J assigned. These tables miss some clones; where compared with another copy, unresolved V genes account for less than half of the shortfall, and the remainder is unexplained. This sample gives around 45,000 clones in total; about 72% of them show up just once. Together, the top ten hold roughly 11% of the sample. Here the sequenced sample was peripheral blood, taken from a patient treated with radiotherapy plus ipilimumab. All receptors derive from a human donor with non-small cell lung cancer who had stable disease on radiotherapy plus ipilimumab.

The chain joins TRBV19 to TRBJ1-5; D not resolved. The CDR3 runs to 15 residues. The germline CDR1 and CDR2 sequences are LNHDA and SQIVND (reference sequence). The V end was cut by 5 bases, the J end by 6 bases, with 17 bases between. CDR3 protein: CASSVQSAVGQPQHF. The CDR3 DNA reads TGTGCCAGTAGTGTCCAGTCTGCTGTTGGTCAGCCCCAGCATTTT.

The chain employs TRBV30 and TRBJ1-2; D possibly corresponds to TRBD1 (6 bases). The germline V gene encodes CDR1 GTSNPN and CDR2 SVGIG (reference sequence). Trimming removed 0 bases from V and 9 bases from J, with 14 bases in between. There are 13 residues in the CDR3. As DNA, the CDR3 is TGTGCCTGGAGTGTACAAACAGGGAAGCGCTACACCTTC. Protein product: CAWSVQTGKRYTF.

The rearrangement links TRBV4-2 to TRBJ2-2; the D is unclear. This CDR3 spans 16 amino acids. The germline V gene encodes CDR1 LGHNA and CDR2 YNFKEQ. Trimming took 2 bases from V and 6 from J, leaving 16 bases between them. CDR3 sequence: CASSQPGSTVAGELFF. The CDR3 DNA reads TGTGCCAGCAGCCAACCCGGGTCTACCGTGGCCGGGGAGCTGTTTTTT.

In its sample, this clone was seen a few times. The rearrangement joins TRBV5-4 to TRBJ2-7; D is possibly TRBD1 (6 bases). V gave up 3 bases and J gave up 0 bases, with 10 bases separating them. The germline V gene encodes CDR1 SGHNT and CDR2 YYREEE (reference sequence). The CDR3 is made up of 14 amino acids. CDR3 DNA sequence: TGTGCCAGCAGCTCCCAGGGGATCTCCTACGAGCAGTACGTC. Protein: CASSSQGISYEQYV.

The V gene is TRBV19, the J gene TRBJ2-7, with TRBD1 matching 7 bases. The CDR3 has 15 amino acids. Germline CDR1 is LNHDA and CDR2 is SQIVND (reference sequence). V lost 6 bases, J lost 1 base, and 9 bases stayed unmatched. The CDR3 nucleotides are TGTGCCAGTAGCAACCGTAGGGACAGTTCCTACGAGCAGTACTTC. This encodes CASSNRRDSSYEQYF.

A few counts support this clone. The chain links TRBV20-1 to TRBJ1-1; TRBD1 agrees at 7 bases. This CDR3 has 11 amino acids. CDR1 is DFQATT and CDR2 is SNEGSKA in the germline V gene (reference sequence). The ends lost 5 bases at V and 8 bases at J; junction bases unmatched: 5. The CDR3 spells CSAGQDREAFF. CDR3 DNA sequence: TGCAGTGCTGGGCAGGACAGGGAAGCTTTCTTT.

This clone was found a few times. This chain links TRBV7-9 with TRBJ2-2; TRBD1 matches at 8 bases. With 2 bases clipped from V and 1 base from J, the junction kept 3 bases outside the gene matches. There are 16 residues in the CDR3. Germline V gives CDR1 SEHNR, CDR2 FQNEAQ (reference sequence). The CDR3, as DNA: TGTGCCAGCAGCTTATCCGGGACAGGGAACACCGGGGAGCTGTTTTTT. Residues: CASSLSGTGNTGELFF.

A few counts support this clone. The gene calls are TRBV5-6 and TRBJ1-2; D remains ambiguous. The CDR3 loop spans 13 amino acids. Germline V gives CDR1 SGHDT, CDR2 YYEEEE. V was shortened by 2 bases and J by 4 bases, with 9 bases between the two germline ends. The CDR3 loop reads CASSFFWGYGYTF. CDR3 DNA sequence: TGTGCCAGCAGCTTTTTTTGGGGCTATGGCTACACCTTC.

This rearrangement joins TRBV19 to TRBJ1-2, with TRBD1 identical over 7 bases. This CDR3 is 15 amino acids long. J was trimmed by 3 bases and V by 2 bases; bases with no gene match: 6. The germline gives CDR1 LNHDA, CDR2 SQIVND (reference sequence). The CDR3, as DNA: TGTGCCAGTAGTATAACAGGGGATTCATACTATGGCTACACCTTC. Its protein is CASSITGDSYYGYTF.

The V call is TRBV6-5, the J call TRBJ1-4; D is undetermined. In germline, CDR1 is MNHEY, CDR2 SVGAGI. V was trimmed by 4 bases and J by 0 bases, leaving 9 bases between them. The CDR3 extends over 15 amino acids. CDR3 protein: CASSFHSTTNEKLFF. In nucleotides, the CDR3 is TGTGCCAGCAGTTTTCACTCAACAACTAATGAAAAACTGTTTTTT.

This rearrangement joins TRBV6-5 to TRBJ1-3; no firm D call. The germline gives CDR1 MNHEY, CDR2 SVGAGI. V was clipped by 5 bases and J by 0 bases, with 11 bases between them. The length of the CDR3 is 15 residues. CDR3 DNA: TGTGCCAGCAGTGGTACACGTAGCTCTGGAAACACCATATATTTT. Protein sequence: CASSGTRSSGNTIYF.

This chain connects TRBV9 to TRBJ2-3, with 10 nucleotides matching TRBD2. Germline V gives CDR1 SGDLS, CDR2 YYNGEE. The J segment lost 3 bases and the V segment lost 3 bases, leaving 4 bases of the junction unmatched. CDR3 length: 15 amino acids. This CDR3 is CASSDSAGGTDTQYF. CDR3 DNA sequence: TGTGCCAGCAGCGACTCAGCGGGGGGGACAGATACGCAGTATTTT. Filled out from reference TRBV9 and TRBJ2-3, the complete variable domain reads DSGVTQTPKHLITATGQRVTLRCSPRSGDLSVYWYQQSLDQGLQFLIQYYNGEERAKGNILERFSAQQFPDLHSELNLSSLELGDSALYFCASSDSAGGTDTQYFGPGTRLTVL.

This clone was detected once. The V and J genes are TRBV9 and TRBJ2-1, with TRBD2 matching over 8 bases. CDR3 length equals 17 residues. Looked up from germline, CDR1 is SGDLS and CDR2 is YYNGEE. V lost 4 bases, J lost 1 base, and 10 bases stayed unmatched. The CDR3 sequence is CASSPPLRGGSYNEQFF. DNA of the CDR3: TGTGCCAGCAGCCCCCCCCTACGGGGGGGATCCTACAATGAGCAGTTCTTC.

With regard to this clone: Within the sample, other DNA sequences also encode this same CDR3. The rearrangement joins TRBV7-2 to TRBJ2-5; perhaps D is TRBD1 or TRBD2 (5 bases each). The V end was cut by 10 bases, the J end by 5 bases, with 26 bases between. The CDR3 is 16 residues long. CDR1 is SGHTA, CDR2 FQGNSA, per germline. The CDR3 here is CAIGRGVSAERETQYF. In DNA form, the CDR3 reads TGTGCCATCGGAAGGGGAGTTAGCGCGGAGCGGGAGACCCAGTACTTC.

The CDR3 loop reads CASRAQGYGYTF. The CDR3 DNA reads TGTGCCAGCAGGGCTCAGGGCTATGGCTACACCTTC. The rearrangement joins TRBV6-6 to TRBJ1-2; D possibly corresponds to TRBD1 (5 bases). CDR3 length: 12 residues. The germline V and J ends were trimmed by 6 bases and 4 bases, with 9 bases remaining between them. Looked up from germline, CDR1 is MNHNY and CDR2 is SVGAGI (reference sequence).

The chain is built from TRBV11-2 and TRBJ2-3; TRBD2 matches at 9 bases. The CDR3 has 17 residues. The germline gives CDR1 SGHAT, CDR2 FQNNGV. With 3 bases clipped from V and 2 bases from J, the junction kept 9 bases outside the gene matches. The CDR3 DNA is TGTGCCAGCAGCTTCCCTTTAGCGGGGGCCTTCACAGATACGCAGTATTTT. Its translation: CASSFPLAGAFTDTQYF. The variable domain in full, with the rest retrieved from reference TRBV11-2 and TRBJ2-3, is EAGVAQSPRYKIIEKRQSVAFWCNPISGHATLYWYQQILGQGPKLLIQFQNNGVVDDSQLPKDRFSAERLKGVDSTLKIQPAKLEDSAVYLCASSFPLAGAFTDTQYFGPGTRLTVL.

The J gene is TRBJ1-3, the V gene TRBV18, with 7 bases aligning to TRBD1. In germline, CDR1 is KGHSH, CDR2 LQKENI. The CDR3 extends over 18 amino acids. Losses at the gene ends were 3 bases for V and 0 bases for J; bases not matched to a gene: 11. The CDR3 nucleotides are TGTGCCAGCTCACCTTTAGCCCCCGGGACAGTCTCTGGAAACACCATATATTTT. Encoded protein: CASSPLAPGTVSGNTIYF.

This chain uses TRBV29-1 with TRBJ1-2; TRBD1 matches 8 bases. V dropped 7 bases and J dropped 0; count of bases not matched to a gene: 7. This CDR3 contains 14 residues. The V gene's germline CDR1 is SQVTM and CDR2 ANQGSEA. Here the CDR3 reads CSADRGLPNYGYTF. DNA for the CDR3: TGCAGCGCTGACAGGGGCCTACCTAACTATGGCTACACCTTC.

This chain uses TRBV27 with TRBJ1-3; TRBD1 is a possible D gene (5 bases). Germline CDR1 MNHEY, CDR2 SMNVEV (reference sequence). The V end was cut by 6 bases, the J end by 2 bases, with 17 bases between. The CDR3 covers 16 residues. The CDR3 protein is CASSPRGEYAGNTIYF. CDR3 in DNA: TGTGCCAGCAGCCCTAGAGGGGAATACGCTGGAAACACCATATATTTT.

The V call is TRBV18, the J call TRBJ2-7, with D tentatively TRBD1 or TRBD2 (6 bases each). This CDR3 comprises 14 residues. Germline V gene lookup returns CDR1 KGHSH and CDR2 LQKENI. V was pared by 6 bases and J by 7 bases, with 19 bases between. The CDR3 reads CASSTFGGLREQYF. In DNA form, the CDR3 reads TGTGCCAGCTCTACATTCGGGGGCTTGAGAGAGCAGTACTTC.

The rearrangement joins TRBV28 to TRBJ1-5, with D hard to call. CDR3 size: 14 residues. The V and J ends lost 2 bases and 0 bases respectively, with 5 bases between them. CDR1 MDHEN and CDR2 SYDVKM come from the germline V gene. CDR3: CASSLTVSNQPQHF. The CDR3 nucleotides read TGTGCCAGCAGTTTAACAGTTAGCAATCAGCCCCAGCATTTT.

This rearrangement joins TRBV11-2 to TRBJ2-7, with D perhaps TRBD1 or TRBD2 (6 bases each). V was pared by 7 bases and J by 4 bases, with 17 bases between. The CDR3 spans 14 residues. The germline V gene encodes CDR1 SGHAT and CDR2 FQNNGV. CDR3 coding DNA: TGTGCCAGCAACTACGTGGGGGGCAGGTACGAGCAGTACTTC. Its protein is CASNYVGGRYEQYF.

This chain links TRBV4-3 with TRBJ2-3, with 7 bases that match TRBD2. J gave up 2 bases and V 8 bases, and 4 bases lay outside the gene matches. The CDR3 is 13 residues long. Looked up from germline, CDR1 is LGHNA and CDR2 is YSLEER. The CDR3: CASSGGITDTQYF. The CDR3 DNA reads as TGCGCCAGCTCCGGGGGGATCACAGATACGCAGTATTTT.

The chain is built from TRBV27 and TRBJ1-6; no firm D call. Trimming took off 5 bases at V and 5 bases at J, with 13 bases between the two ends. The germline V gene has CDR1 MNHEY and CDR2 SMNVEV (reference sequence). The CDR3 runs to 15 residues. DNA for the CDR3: TGTGCCAGCAGTACCTTTGCTAGGGATAATTCACCCCTCCACTTT. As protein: CASSTFARDNSPLHF.

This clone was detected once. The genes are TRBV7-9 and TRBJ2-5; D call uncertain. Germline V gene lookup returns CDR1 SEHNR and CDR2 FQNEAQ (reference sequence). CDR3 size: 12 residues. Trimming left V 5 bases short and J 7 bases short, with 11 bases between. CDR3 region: CASSLQSATQYF. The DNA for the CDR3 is TGTGCCAGCAGCCTCCAGTCGGCGACCCAGTACTTC.

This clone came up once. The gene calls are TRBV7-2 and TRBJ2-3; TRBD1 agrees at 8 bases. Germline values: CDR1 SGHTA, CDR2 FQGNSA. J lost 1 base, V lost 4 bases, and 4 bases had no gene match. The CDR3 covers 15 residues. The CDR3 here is CASSSDREGTDTQYF. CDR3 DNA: TGTGCCAGCAGCTCGGACAGGGAGGGCACAGATACGCAGTATTTT.

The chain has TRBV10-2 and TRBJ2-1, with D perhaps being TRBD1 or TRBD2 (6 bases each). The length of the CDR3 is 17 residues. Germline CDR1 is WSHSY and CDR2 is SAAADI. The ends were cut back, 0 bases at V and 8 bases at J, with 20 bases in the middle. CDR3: CASSESQSLRGPDEQFF. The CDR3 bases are TGCGCCAGCAGTGAGTCGCAGTCCCTCCGGGGGCCGGATGAGCAGTTCTTC.